The 29 T cell receptor beta chains presented below share a single source sample, sequenced in a study of blood T cell repertoires in COVID-19. Here immunoSEQ multiplex PCR was the method, and the copy in TCRdb shows in-frame clones only, minus some. This sample has about 110,000 clones, with 88% found just once. What was sequenced was peripheral blood. These receptors all come from a human donor in a cohort sampled during active COVID-19.

The CDR3 is CSARLEYEQYF. CDR3 in DNA: TGCAGTGCTAGGCTGGAGTACGAGCAGTACTTC. The V gene is TRBV20-1, the J gene TRBJ2-7; D gene unclear. CDR1 is DFQATT and CDR2 is SNEGSKA in the germline V gene (reference sequence). The V end lost 3 bases, the J end lost 4 bases, and 7 bases lay between the germline ends. CDR3 length: 11 residues.

The chain carries TRBV7-8 and TRBJ2-1; D ambiguous. This CDR3 comprises 13 residues. CDR1 is SGHVS, CDR2 FQNEAQ, per germline. With 0 bases removed from V and 5 bases from J, the gap between germline ends came to 5 bases. CDR3 sequence reads: CASSLARDNEQFF. The CDR3 DNA follows: TGTGCCAGCAGCTTAGCCCGGGACAATGAGCAGTTCTTC.

The chain is built from TRBV7-9 and TRBJ2-7, with 10 bases that match TRBD1. The CDR3 has 15 amino acids. Germline V CDR1 and CDR2: SEHNR, FQNEAQ (reference sequence). The V segment lost 1 base and the J segment 2 bases; nucleotides outside the gene matches: 2. CDR3 amino acids: CASSLGQGAPYEQYF. For the CDR3, the DNA is TGTGCCAGCAGCTTAGGACAGGGGGCCCCCTACGAGCAGTACTTC.

The gene calls are TRBV21-1 and TRBJ2-1; TRBD1, the table's D call, was not compared with the DNA. TRBV21-1 has pseudogene status. The CDR3 runs to 13 residues. The CDR3 DNA is TGTGCCAGCAGCGGAGGGGGCGGGCCTGAGCAGTTCTTC. Its translation is CASSGGGGPEQFF.

This rearrangement joins TRBV24-1 to TRBJ2-1; possibly TRBD2 for D (5 bases). The CDR3 is 13 residues long. Trimming cost V 4 bases and J 8 bases, with 11 bases left between them. Germline loops: CDR1 KGHDR, CDR2 SFDVKD. CDR3 sequence (DNA): TGTGCCACCAGTGACCCAACTAGTGATGAGCAGTTCTTC. This gives the protein CATSDPTSDEQFF.

J is TRBJ2-2 and V is TRBV7-9, with D hard to call. CDR3 length equals 15 residues. Trimming cost V 2 bases and J 0 bases, with 7 bases left between them. CDR1 and CDR2 (germline): SEHNR, FQNEAQ (reference sequence). CDR3 region: CASSLPGANTGELFF. The CDR3 nucleotides are TGTGCCAGCAGCTTACCAGGCGCGAACACCGGGGAGCTGTTTTTT.

The chain combines TRBV2 with TRBJ2-7; 9 bases match TRBD1. The CDR3 sequence is 12 residues long. Losses at the gene ends were 6 bases for V and 6 bases for J; bases not matched to a gene: 3. Looked up from germline, CDR1 is SNHLY and CDR2 is FYNNEI. DNA of the CDR3: TGTGCCAGCAGCGTGACAGGGGGCGAGCAGTACTTC. This sequence encodes CASSVTGGEQYF.

V gene TRBV18 combines with J gene TRBJ1-1; a possible D gene is TRBD1 (5 bases). The CDR3 extends over 14 amino acids. Trimming took 4 bases from V and 1 from J, leaving 10 bases between them. In germline, CDR1 is KGHSH, CDR2 LQKENI. CDR3 coding DNA: TGTGCCAGCTCACGGGGACTTGCGAACACTGAAGCTTTCTTT. It codes for CASSRGLANTEAFF.

This sequence joins TRBV5-4 and TRBJ1-5; D gene unclear. Trimming removed 1 base from V and 1 base from J, with 6 bases in between. Germline-derived CDR1 and CDR2 are SGHNT and YYREEE (reference sequence). CDR3 length: 14 amino acids. The CDR3 is CASSLSGSNQPQHF. Written as DNA, the CDR3 is TGTGCCAGCAGCTTGTCAGGAAGCAATCAGCCCCAGCATTTT.

The chain combines TRBV7-2 with TRBJ1-5; 7 bases agree with TRBD1. Germline V CDR1 and CDR2: SGHTA, FQGNSA. The CDR3 sequence is 18 residues long. Unmatched junction bases numbered 15, after V lost 1 base and J lost 6 bases. The CDR3 DNA sequence: TGTGCCAGCAGCTTAGGGGGTGTTACAGGGGCCCGGGGTCAGCCCCAGCATTTT. Amino acids: CASSLGGVTGARGQPQHF.

This chain links TRBV6-5 with TRBJ1-1; D call uncertain. CDR1 and CDR2 (germline): MNHEY, SVGAGI. The CDR3 is made up of 15 amino acids. Trimming removed 2 bases from V and 0 bases from J, with 10 bases in between. This CDR3 reads CASSYSTVMNTEAFF. The CDR3 nucleotides read TGTGCCAGCAGTTACAGTACGGTCATGAACACTGAAGCTTTCTTT.

This chain joins TRBV19 and TRBJ1-2; TRBD1 matches 7 bases. This CDR3 is 14 amino acids long. V was pared by 3 bases and J by 4 bases, with 5 bases of the junction left unmatched. Germline CDR1 reads LNHDA; CDR2 reads SQIVND (reference sequence). This chain's CDR3 is CASSMRGRGYGYTF. Written as DNA, the CDR3 is TGTGCCAGTAGTATGAGGGGGCGCGGCTATGGCTACACCTTC.

The chain is built from TRBV19 and TRBJ2-7; TRBD2 aligns across 7 bases. Trimming at V came to 4 bases and at J to 2 bases, leaving 5 bases not matched to a gene. The germline V gene has CDR1 LNHDA and CDR2 SQIVND (reference sequence). This CDR3 comprises 14 residues. CDR3 protein: CASSKSGETYEQYF. The CDR3, as DNA: TGTGCCAGTAGTAAGAGCGGGGAAACCTACGAGCAGTACTTC.

The chain is built from TRBV18 and TRBJ2-5; 11 positions agree with TRBD1. Per the germline V gene, CDR1 is KGHSH and CDR2 is LQKENI. This CDR3 has 14 residues. Germline trimming cut 4 bases from V and 5 bases from J; bases unmatched to any gene: 3. CDR3 sequence (DNA): TGTGCCAGCTCACAGGACAGGGGGCAGGAGACCCAGTACTTC. Amino acids: CASSQDRGQETQYF.

This clone was seen only once. The V and J genes are TRBV2 and TRBJ1-5, with D perhaps TRBD1 (6 bases). V was pared by 8 bases and J by 2 bases, with 16 bases between. Germline lookup yields CDR1 SNHLY and CDR2 FYNNEI. The CDR3 contains 15 residues. The CDR3 region has the DNA TGTGCCAGCCAAATCGACCCAGGGGGCAATCAGCCCCAGCATTTT. It codes for CASQIDPGGNQPQHF. Full variable domain (rest looked up from reference TRBV2 and TRBJ1-5): EPEVTQTPSHQVTQMGQEVILRCVPISNHLYFYWYRQILGQKVEFLVSFYNNEISEKSEIFDDQFSVERPDGSNFTLKIRSTKLEDSAMYFCASQIDPGGNQPQHFGDGTRLSIL.

The V gene is TRBV9, the J gene TRBJ2-3; D possibly corresponds to TRBD1 (5 bases). The CDR3 has 12 amino acids. Germline assignment: CDR1 SGDLS and CDR2 YYNGEE. Between the trimmed V and J ends, which lost 0 bases and 6 bases, there was a span of 5 bases. CDR3 nucleotide sequence: TGTGCCAGCAGCGTAGAGGGGGATACGCAGTATTTT. The encoded protein is CASSVEGDTQYF.

This chain uses TRBV19 with TRBJ1-4, with D unclear. CDR1 LNHDA and CDR2 SQIVND come from the germline V gene (reference sequence). CDR3 length equals 16 residues. Trimming stripped 6 bases from V and 4 bases from J, with 18 bases between. The CDR3 sequence is CASRGRFQGDNEKLFF. DNA for the CDR3: TGTGCCAGTAGAGGGAGATTTCAAGGAGATAATGAAAAACTGTTTTTT.

This chain connects TRBV6-5 to TRBJ1-2; D unclear. Trimming shortened V by 2 bases and J by 7 bases, and 20 bases separated the two germline ends. CDR3 length: 16 residues. The V gene's germline CDR1 is MNHEY and CDR2 SVGAGI. The CDR3 sequence is CASSYLDGAGSFGYTF. CDR3 DNA: TGTGCCAGCAGTTACCTTGACGGTGCAGGCAGCTTTGGCTACACCTTC.

The chain combines TRBV18 with TRBJ2-7; weak D call: TRBD1 (5 bases). The CDR3 is 14 residues long. The germline V gene has CDR1 KGHSH and CDR2 LQKENI. V lost 6 bases to trimming and J lost 4 bases, with 16 bases between them. CDR3 protein: CASSVGHGPYEQYF. The CDR3 DNA sequence: TGTGCCAGCTCCGTCGGACATGGTCCTTACGAGCAGTACTTC.

V and J are TRBV11-2 and TRBJ2-2; D gene uncertain. Trimming stripped 1 base from V and 6 bases from J, with 3 bases between. This CDR3 spans 12 amino acids. Germline loops: CDR1 SGHAT, CDR2 FQNNGV. The chain's CDR3 is CASSLAAGELFF. For the CDR3, the DNA is TGTGCCAGCAGCTTAGCGGCCGGGGAGCTGTTTTTT.

This chain connects TRBV27 to TRBJ1-4; 10 bases line up with TRBD1. The germline V gene has CDR1 MNHEY and CDR2 SMNVEV (reference sequence). There are 14 residues in the CDR3. The V gene end was trimmed by 7 bases and the J gene end by 11 bases; junction bases not matched to a gene: 10. CDR3 region: CASTQGQGVGKLFF. The CDR3 DNA sequence: TGTGCCAGCACTCAAGGACAGGGGGTGGGGAAACTGTTTTTT. The full variable domain, rest sourced from reference TRBV27 and TRBJ1-4, is EAQVTQNPRYLITVTGKKLTVTCSQNMNHEYMSWYRQDPGLGLRQIYYSMNVEVTDKGDVPEGYKVSRKEKRNFPLILESPSPNQTSLYFCASTQGQGVGKLFFGSGTQLSVL.

CDR3 in amino acids: CASRLGQGGYNEQFF. The CDR3 bases are TGTGCCAGCAGACTGGGACAGGGGGGATACAATGAGCAGTTCTTC. The rearrangement uses TRBV6-5 and TRBJ2-1, with 11 bases that match TRBD1. Germline V CDR1 and CDR2: MNHEY, SVGAGI. CDR3 length: 15 residues. V lost 6 bases and J lost 4; bases outside the gene matches: 5.

CDR3 nucleotide sequence: TGTGCCAGTCGAGAACAGGGGTTGAATTCACCCCTCCACTTT. It codes for CASREQGLNSPLHF. This chain links TRBV19 with TRBJ1-6, with TRBD1 matching over 7 bases. The ends lost 8 bases at V and 7 bases at J; junction bases unmatched: 8. This CDR3 region has 14 residues. CDR1 and CDR2 (germline): LNHDA, SQIVND (reference sequence).

This clone came up a few times. The CDR3 nucleotides are TGCGCCAGCAGCCAGGAGGACGGGATCTCTGGAAACACCATATATTTT. Residues: CASSQEDGISGNTIYF. The V call is TRBV4-1, the J call TRBJ1-3; D not resolved. Trimming took 3 bases from V and 0 from J, leaving 12 bases between them. CDR3 size: 16 residues. In germline, CDR1 is MGHRA, CDR2 YSYEKL.

J is TRBJ1-1 and V is TRBV10-3, with D perhaps TRBD1 (5 bases). V lost 6 bases and J 1 base, leaving 12 bases between the germline ends. CDR3 length: 14 amino acids. The germline V gene encodes CDR1 ENHRY and CDR2 SYGVKD. The CDR3 here is CAIRGDFSNTEAFF. The CDR3 DNA follows: TGTGCCATCAGGGGGGACTTTTCGAACACTGAAGCTTTCTTT.

A few counts support this clone. This chain links TRBV6-6 with TRBJ2-5; the match to TRBD1 covers 7 bases. CDR1 is MNHNY, CDR2 SVGAGI, per germline (reference sequence). The V gene end was trimmed by 6 bases and the J gene end by 4 bases; junction bases not matched to a gene: 5. The CDR3 spans 13 residues. The CDR3 here is CASRRTGVETQYF. The CDR3 DNA follows: TGTGCCAGCAGACGCACAGGGGTAGAGACCCAGTACTTC.

The J gene is TRBJ2-5, the V gene TRBV3-1 (or the pseudogene TRBV3-2); 8 nucleotides match TRBD2. The CDR3 spans 16 residues. The ends lost 3 bases at V and 4 bases at J; junction bases unmatched: 10. Germline CDR1 and CDR2: LGHDT and YNNKEL (reference sequence). The CDR3 bases are TGTGCCAGCAGCCACCGAGGACTAGCAGTAGGAGAGACCCAGTACTTC. As protein: CASSHRGLAVGETQYF.

The CDR3 sequence is CASSVGGTGVFF. Here the CDR3 DNA reads TGTGCCAGCAGCGTAGGGGGGACAGGGGTATTCTTC. This chain joins TRBV5-4 and TRBJ2-1; TRBD1 matches at 10 bases. Germline values: CDR1 SGHNT, CDR2 YYREEE (reference sequence). The CDR3 has 12 amino acids. The trim removed 4 bases at V and 16 bases at J, leaving 8 bases unmatched.

CDR3: CASRRAGATNEKLFF. CDR3 nucleotides: TGTGCCAGCAGGAGGGCCGGGGCAACTAATGAAAAACTGTTTTTT. The rearrangement joins TRBV25-1 to TRBJ1-4, with D unresolved. Per germline, CDR1 MGHDK and CDR2 SYGVNS. The CDR3 is 15 amino acids. V was shortened by 6 bases and J by 0 bases, with 11 bases between the two germline ends.